These 31 T cell receptor beta chains were all obtained from the same sample, sequenced in a study of blood T cells in healthy people across ages. Combining a sample-barcoded 5' primer with a J-beta primer mix, a second PCR ran for roughly 6 to 12 cycles. One entry per CDR3 protein, called by TCRdb with MiXCR from the 5' RACE reads. The sample includes approximately 1.5 million distinct CDR3 sequences, approximately 39% of them seen just once. What was sequenced was blood. These receptors were taken from a woman aged 18-29 years in good health.

The V and J genes are TRBV10-3 and TRBJ1-2; tentatively, D is TRBD1 (5 bases). The CDR3 sequence is 17 residues long. Trimming removed 2 bases at V and 1 base at J, with 17 bases between. Per germline, CDR1 ENHRY and CDR2 SYGVKD. CDR3 region: CAISETVRQSDNYGYTF. The CDR3 DNA is TGTGCCATCAGTGAGACGGTGAGACAGAGTGATAACTATGGCTACACCTTC.

This clonotype was detected only once. A much larger clone differs from this one at a single base, so this may be a read error. The chain carries TRBV6-2 or TRBV6-3 and TRBJ2-5; TRBD1 might be the D (5 bases). The CDR3 totals 15 residues. Germline CDR1 reads MNHEY; CDR2 reads SVGEGT. CDR3 loop: CASSGHQTKQETQCF. CDR3 bases: TGTGCCAGCAGTGGACATCAAACTAAACAAGAGACCCAGTGCTTC.

This clonotype has a count of ten or more. The V call is TRBV4-3, the J call TRBJ2-7; no reliable D call. With 0 bases removed from V and 2 bases from J, the gap between germline ends came to 17 bases. Germline CDR1 is LGHNA and CDR2 is YSLEER. The length of the CDR3 is 17 residues. For the CDR3, the DNA is TGCGCCAGCAGCCAAGATAAAATGAGGACCCTGGCCTACGAGCAGTACTTC. Residues: CASSQDKMRTLAYEQYF.

The table lists this clonotype with a few counts. The chain is built from TRBV5-1 and TRBJ1-1; TRBD1 is a possible D gene (6 bases). Germline V lookup: CDR1 SGHRS, CDR2 YFSETQ. Trimming removed 4 bases at V and 7 bases at J, with 17 bases between. The CDR3 covers 14 residues. The CDR3 loop is CASSTTPQGSEAFF. CDR3 nucleotide sequence: TGCGCCAGCAGCACGACTCCTCAGGGGAGTGAAGCTTTCTTT.

The chain joins TRBV6-2 or TRBV6-3 to TRBJ1-5, with D tentatively TRBD1 (6 bases). The germline V gene has CDR1 MNHEY and CDR2 SVGEGT. The CDR3 extends over 16 amino acids. The germline V and J ends were trimmed by 4 bases and 6 bases, with 19 bases remaining between them. The DNA of the CDR3 is TGTGCCAGCAGTTCCCTCCGCAGGGGCAGTGGTCAGCCCCAGCATTTT. It yields the protein CASSSLRRGSGQPQHF.

The table lists this clonotype with a few counts. The chain is built from TRBV2 and TRBJ1-4; no clear D gene. V lost 4 bases and J lost 12, with 12 bases in between. The CDR3 sequence is 12 residues long. CDR1 is SNHLY, CDR2 FYNNEI, per germline. CDR3 region: CASSGDSLELFF. CDR3 nucleotide sequence: TGTGCCAGCAGTGGGGATTCGTTAGAACTGTTTTTT.

V gene TRBV10-3 combines with J gene TRBJ2-7; 9 bases match TRBD1. Germline V gives CDR1 ENHRY, CDR2 SYGVKD. The CDR3 length is 13 residues. J was trimmed by 8 bases and V by 7 bases; bases with no gene match: 9. For the CDR3, the DNA is TGTGCCATCAAGAGGGACAGGGTAGGGCAGCAGTACTTC. This codes for CAIKRDRVGQQYF.

The chain recombines TRBV7-2 with TRBJ2-7; D is possibly TRBD2 (5 bases). The closer fit of TRBJ2-3 to the DNA end suggests the J call may be wrong. CDR1 is SGHTA, CDR2 FQGNSA, per germline. The CDR3 is 12 residues long. DNA for the CDR3: TGTGCCAGCAGCTTAAGCGAAGGAGGGCAGTATTTT. As protein: CASSLSEGGQYF.

A word on this clonotype: A junction end diverges from the germline sequence, so it may reflect a read error. This CDR3 is CASSLPGQKTDRQYF. Written as DNA, the CDR3 is TGTGCCAGCAGTTTACCGGGACAGAAAACAGATAGGCAGTATTTT. The V gene is TRBV25-1, the J gene TRBJ2-3; TRBD1 aligns across 7 bases. Germline CDR1 MGHDK, CDR2 SYGVNS. There are 15 residues in the CDR3.

A remark on this clonotype: One base away lies a much larger clone, so this may be a sequencing read error. The genes are TRBV7-9 and TRBJ1-1, with a possible D match to TRBD1 (5 bases). V was clipped by 6 bases and J by 7 bases, with 9 bases between them. The CDR3 is 11 residues long. The V gene's germline CDR1 is SEHNR and CDR2 FQNEAQ (reference sequence). The CDR3 region is CASSWGIEAFF. CDR3 sequence (DNA): TGTGCCAGCAGTTGGGGCATTGAAGCTTTCTTT.

This clonotype was seen more than once but under ten times. V is TRBV12-3 or TRBV12-4 and J is TRBJ2-1; D unresolved. CDR3 length: 12 residues. Trimming left V 7 bases short and J 9 bases short, with 13 bases between. CDR3 nucleotide sequence: TGTGCCAGCACCAATCCCCGGGCTGAGCAGTTCTTC. Amino acids: CASTNPRAEQFF.

The chain is built from TRBV30 and TRBJ2-5; D is unresolved. The length of the CDR3 is 15 residues. Between the trimmed V and J ends, which lost 5 bases and 2 bases, there was a span of 18 bases. Germline-derived CDR1 and CDR2 are GTSNPN and SVGIG (reference sequence). CDR3 in DNA: TGTGCCTGGGGCACCGGGTTGGGTCGGCAAGAGACCCAGTACTTC. Amino acid sequence: CAWGTGLGRQETQYF.

This chain joins TRBV6-5 and TRBJ1-1, with D possibly TRBD1 on 5 matching bases. Trimming took 6 bases from V and 11 from J, leaving 13 bases between them. In germline, CDR1 is MNHEY, CDR2 SVGAGI. This CDR3 has 11 residues. The CDR3, as DNA: TGTGCCAGCAGCCTCCAGGGTCTGGCTTTCTTT. This gives the protein CASSLQGLAFF.

The V and J genes are TRBV7-9 and TRBJ2-7; tentatively, D is TRBD2 (7 bases). The length of the CDR3 is 16 residues. Trimming removed 5 bases from V and 7 bases from J, with 24 bases in between. Germline values: CDR1 SEHNR, CDR2 FQNEAQ (reference sequence). CDR3 in amino acids: CASSPVGGAPFSEQYF. The CDR3 coding sequence is TGTGCCAGCAGCCCAGTAGGGGGGGCTCCCTTCAGTGAGCAGTACTTC.

The rearrangement links TRBV9 to TRBJ2-5; D call uncertain. This CDR3 has 14 amino acids. V lost 0 bases and J 1 base, leaving 7 bases between the germline ends. Germline CDR1 reads SGDLS; CDR2 reads YYNGEE. In nucleotides, the CDR3 is TGTGCCAGCAGCGTAGTCCCGGGCCAAGAGACCCAGTACTTC. Protein sequence: CASSVVPGQETQYF.

The gene calls are TRBV4-3 and TRBJ1-1, with no clear D. The CDR3 spans 16 residues. The germline V gene encodes CDR1 LGHNA and CDR2 YSLEER. V lost 1 base and J lost 7, with 19 bases in between. In DNA, the CDR3 is TGCGCCAGCAGCCAAGGGTCGGACCCTCGTGATGGTGAAGCTTTCTTT. Encoded protein: CASSQGSDPRDGEAFF.

J is TRBJ2-3 and V is TRBV4-2, with TRBD2 matching over 9 bases. The J segment lost 2 bases and the V segment lost 0 bases, leaving 9 bases of the junction unmatched. The germline gives CDR1 LGHNA, CDR2 YNFKEQ. The CDR3 contains 18 residues. The CDR3 region is CASSQDWASGTLTDTQYF. The DNA for the CDR3 is TGTGCCAGCAGCCAAGATTGGGCTAGCGGGACCCTCACAGATACGCAGTATTTT.

The V call is TRBV6-2 or TRBV6-3, the J call TRBJ2-3, with 7 bases lining up with TRBD1. The V gene's germline CDR1 is MNHEY and CDR2 SVGEGT. The J segment lost 0 bases and the V segment lost 2 bases, leaving 2 bases of the junction unmatched. The CDR3 has 15 amino acids. The CDR3 here is CASSYGTASTDTQYF. CDR3 coding DNA: TGTGCCAGCAGTTACGGGACAGCTAGCACAGATACGCAGTATTTT.

In its sample, this clonotype was seen a few times. This chain connects TRBV6-4 to TRBJ2-3, with D maybe TRBD2 (7 bases). Germline CDR1 reads MRHNA; CDR2 reads SNTAGT. The CDR3 is 16 amino acids. Trimming took off 5 bases at V and 1 base at J, with 16 bases between the two ends. The CDR3 DNA reads TGTGCCAGCAGTACTGGACTAGAGGGGGGCACAGATACGCAGTATTTT. It is translated as CASSTGLEGGTDTQYF.

V usage is TRBV5-1 and J usage is TRBJ1-5; D is unresolved. The V gene lost 4 bases and the J gene lost 9 bases, with 17 bases spanning the gap. CDR1 SGHRS and CDR2 YFSETQ come from the germline V gene. The CDR3 spans 14 residues. The CDR3 protein is CASSLDSLGGPQHF. The DNA of the CDR3 is TGCGCCAGCAGCCTTGACTCCCTTGGCGGGCCCCAGCATTTT.

This clonotype was observed a single time. The chain recombines TRBV12-3 or TRBV12-4 with TRBJ1-5; D not resolved. Trimming took off 2 bases at V and 1 base at J, with 9 bases between the two ends. The CDR3 contains 15 residues. CDR3 region: CASSLMLSSNQPQHF. CDR3 nucleotide sequence: TGTGCCAGCAGTTTAATGCTATCGAGCAATCAGCCCCAGCATTTT.

In regard to this clonotype: A read error may produce the germline difference seen at one junction end. The J gene is TRBJ2-3, the V gene TRBV9; 9 bases are a match to TRBD1. Germline CDR1 reads SGDLS; CDR2 reads YYNGEE. This CDR3 region has 15 residues. Written as DNA, the CDR3 is TGTGCCCGCAGCGTAGGGGGACAGGGAACAGATACGCAGTATTTT. As protein: CARSVGGQGTDTQYF.

The chain links TRBV11-2 to TRBJ2-7, with D unclear. CDR3 length: 16 residues. Germline lookup yields CDR1 SGHAT and CDR2 FQNNGV. V was clipped by 0 bases and J by 2 bases, with 14 bases between them. Written as DNA, the CDR3 is TGTGCCAGCAGCTTAGATCGCCCTATACCCACCTACGAGCAGTACTTC. Translating gives CASSLDRPIPTYEQYF.

This clonotype was observed a handful of times. V gene TRBV7-2 combines with J gene TRBJ2-1; 7 nucleotides align to TRBD1. The CDR3 loop spans 15 amino acids. The germline gives CDR1 SGHTA, CDR2 FQGNSA. V trimming: 5 bases; J trimming: 3 bases; junction bases outside the gene matches: 7. The CDR3 loop is CASSHQTGYYNEQFF. The CDR3 region has the DNA TGTGCCAGCAGCCACCAGACAGGGTACTACAATGAGCAGTTCTTC. Together with reference TRBV7-2 and TRBJ2-1, the CDR3 gives the full variable domain: GAGVSQSPSNKVTEKGKDVELRCDPISGHTALYWYRQSLGQGLEFLIYFQGNSAPDKSGLPSDRFSAERTGGSVSTLTIQRTQQEDSAVYLCASSHQTGYYNEQFFGPGTRLTVL.

This clonotype was found a few times. This sequence joins TRBV6-5 and TRBJ1-5; 8 nucleotides line up with TRBD1. There are 14 residues in the CDR3. CDR1 is MNHEY and CDR2 is SVGAGI in the germline V gene. V lost 10 bases, J lost 3 bases, and 8 bases stayed unmatched. The CDR3 region is CATSGTGFNQPQHF. Written as DNA, the CDR3 is TGTGCCACCTCCGGGACAGGATTCAATCAGCCCCAGCATTTT.

This clonotype was found a few times. The V gene is TRBV28, the J gene TRBJ2-1, with TRBD2 identical over 9 bases. CDR3 length equals 18 residues. The germline V gene has CDR1 MDHEN and CDR2 SYDVKM. J lost 3 bases, V lost 6 bases, and 15 bases had no gene match. CDR3 in amino acids: CASSNRSIAGEFYNEQFF. The CDR3 bases are TGTGCCAGCAGCAATCGTTCGATAGCGGGAGAGTTCTACAATGAGCAGTTCTTC.

This clonotype was counted only a few times. The J gene is TRBJ2-1, the V gene TRBV7-9; 12 positions match TRBD2. This CDR3 is built from 17 residues. V lost 2 bases, J lost 4 bases, and 6 bases stayed unmatched. Germline V CDR1 and CDR2: SEHNR, FQNEAQ (reference sequence). In nucleotides, the CDR3 is TGTGCCAGCAGCTTATTGCTCGGACTAGCGGGATACAATGAGCAGTTCTTC. The encoded protein is CASSLLLGLAGYNEQFF.

This clonotype was detected ten times or more. This chain uses TRBV5-1 with TRBJ2-7; a possible D gene is TRBD1 (5 bases). The V end was cut by 4 bases, the J end by 2 bases, with 10 bases between. The CDR3 sequence is 13 residues long. Germline V gene data show CDR1 as SGHRS and CDR2 as YFSETQ. This chain's CDR3 is CASSADSTYEQYF. For the CDR3, the DNA is TGCGCCAGCAGCGCCGACAGTACCTACGAGCAGTACTTC.

This chain uses TRBV28 with TRBJ1-4, with TRBD1 matching over 7 bases. This CDR3 comprises 14 residues. The trim removed 7 bases at V and 6 bases at J, leaving 8 bases unmatched. The germline V gene encodes CDR1 MDHEN and CDR2 SYDVKM. DNA for the CDR3: TGTGCCAGCACCCCGGAACAGGGGTATGAAAAACTGTTTTTT. It yields the protein CASTPEQGYEKLFF.

The rearrangement links TRBV29-1 to TRBJ1-4; D uncertain. The CDR3 spans 14 residues. Trimming took off 7 bases at V and 0 bases at J, with 12 bases between the two ends. Germline CDR1 is SQVTM and CDR2 is ANQGSEA. The CDR3 DNA follows: TGCAGCGGAGGGTTTGCCGCAACTAATGAAAAACTGTTTTTT. Translated: CSGGFAATNEKLFF.

This clonotype has more than one count but fewer than ten. The CDR3 region has the DNA TGCAGTGCCAACTACGGGACAGGCTATGCTAACTATGGCTACACCTTC. It is translated as CSANYGTGYANYGYTF. J is TRBJ1-2 and V is TRBV20-1; TRBD1 agrees at 8 bases. The trim removed 6 bases at V and 0 bases at J, leaving 12 bases unmatched. The CDR3 is made up of 16 amino acids. The germline V gene encodes CDR1 DFQATT and CDR2 SNEGSKA (reference sequence).